In its sample, the clone carrying this T cell receptor beta chain was seen a few times. Its antigen is unidentified. A junction boundary mismatches the germline segment, possibly from a read error. The data belong to a study of memory CD4+ T cells and cytomegalovirus serostatus. Study outcomes and limitations: CD4+ memory repertoires contained about 40% of the roughly 160 reported CMV TCRbeta sequences. CMV serostatus prediction reached median AUC about 0.95, or 0.9 with US-trained model. The CMV-associated TCR signature appears largely within the CD4+ memory repertoire.

Clones were sequenced by immunoSEQ multiplex PCR, and TCRdb holds only the in-frame ones, with some missing. Here the sample spans more than 45,000 clones, around 74% being singletons. The sort gate was single viable CD3+CD4+CD8-CD45RO+ cells for memory CD4+ T cells. Sequencing was done on a sample of memory CD4+ T cells from blood. This sequence was found in an adult in good health and CMV-seropositive.

CDR3 sequence reads: CASSTSGGNLLDF. CDR3 sequence (DNA): TGTGCCAGCAGCACTAGCGGGGGAAATCTCTTGGACTTC. V gene TRBV7-9 combines with J gene TRBJ2-5, with TRBD2 matching 11 bases. The germline CDR1 and CDR2 sequences are SEHNR and FQNEAQ (reference sequence). This CDR3 has 13 residues.